The present T cell receptor beta chain was sequenced within a study of blood T cell repertoires in COVID-19. Per germline, CDR1 SNHLY and CDR2 FYNNEI. V shed 6 bases and J shed 5 bases, with 8 bases lying between them. The CDR3 is 13 amino acids. Individuals drawn from 24 US areas were roughly 18 to 95 years old. The recovered donors of Cohort 3 showed two negative PCRs, clearance, or symptom resolution. Original methodology: Amplifying reference gene primers gave estimates of nucleated cell counts. Produced via immunoSEQ multiplex PCR; TCRdb's table is partial and in-frame only. The V and J calls and clone size were taken over from that table, and D and trimming were inferred from the DNA. The data hold approximately 300,000 clones, with more than 75% observed a single time. This clone showed up just a few times.

This receptor was identified in a woman younger than 30 who had recovered from COVID-19. Sequenced material: PBMCs or T cells enriched from blood (not recorded which). The gene calls are TRBV2 and TRBJ1-6; D remains ambiguous. CDR3 loop: CASSLYNNSPLHF. DNA for the CDR3: TGTGCCAGCAGCTTATATAATAATTCACCCCTCCACTTT.